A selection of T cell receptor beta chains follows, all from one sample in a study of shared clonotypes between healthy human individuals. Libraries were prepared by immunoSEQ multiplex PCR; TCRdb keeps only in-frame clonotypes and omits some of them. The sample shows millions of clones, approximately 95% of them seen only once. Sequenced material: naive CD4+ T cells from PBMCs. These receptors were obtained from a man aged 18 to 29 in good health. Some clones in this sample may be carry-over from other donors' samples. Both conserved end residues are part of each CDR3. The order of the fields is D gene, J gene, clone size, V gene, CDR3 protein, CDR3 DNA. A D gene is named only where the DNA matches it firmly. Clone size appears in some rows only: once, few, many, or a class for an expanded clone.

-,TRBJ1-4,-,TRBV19,CASRRSSPTNEKLFF,TGTGCCAGTCGAAGAAGTAGCCCAACTAATGAAAAACTGTTTTTT
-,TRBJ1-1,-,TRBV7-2,CASSLVGQALNTEAFF,TGTGCCAGCAGCTTAGTCGGGCAGGCTCTGAACACTGAAGCTTTCTTT
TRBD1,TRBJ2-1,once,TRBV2,CASRAASRDRDEQFF,TGTGCCAGCAGGGCCGCCTCGAGAGACAGGGATGAGCAGTTCTTC
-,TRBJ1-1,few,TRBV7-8,CASSANMNTEAFF,TGTGCCAGCAGCGCTAACATGAACACTGAAGCTTTCTTT
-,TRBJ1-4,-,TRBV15,CATSRGSRGGWEKLFF,TGTGCCACCAGCAGAGGCTCCCGGGGGGGTTGGGAAAAACTGTTTTTT
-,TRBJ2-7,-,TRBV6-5,CASSYSNVKDEQYF,TGTGCCAGCAGTTACTCGAACGTGAAGGACGAGCAGTACTTC
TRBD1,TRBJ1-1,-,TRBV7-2,CASSHPRGQGNTEAFF,TGTGCCAGCAGCCACCCGAGGGGACAGGGGAACACTGAAGCTTTCTTT
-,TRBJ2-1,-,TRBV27,CASSPPSRAYYNEQFF,TGTGCCAGCAGCCCTCCGAGCCGGGCCTATTACAATGAGCAGTTCTTC
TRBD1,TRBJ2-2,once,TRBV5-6,CASSFFGTGPTGELFF,TGTGCCAGCAGCTTTTTCGGGACAGGACCCACCGGGGAGCTGTTTTTT
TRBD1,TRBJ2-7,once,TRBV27,CASSVQGWYYEQYF,TGTGCCAGCAGTGTACAGGGGTGGTACTACGAGCAGTACTTC
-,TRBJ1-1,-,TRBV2,CASSKPGETEAFF,TGTGCCAGCAGTAAGCCGGGGGAAACTGAAGCTTTCTTT
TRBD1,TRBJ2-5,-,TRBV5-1,CASSLGQGVKTQYF,TGCGCCAGCAGCTTGGGACAGGGCGTGAAGACCCAGTACTTC
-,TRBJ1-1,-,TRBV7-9,CASSLGPWNTEAFF,TGTGCCAGCAGCTTGGGACCTTGGAACACTGAAGCTTTCTTT
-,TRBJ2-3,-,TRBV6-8,CASRGTGTDTQYF,TGTGCCAGCAGGGGAACAGGGACAGATACGCAGTATTTT
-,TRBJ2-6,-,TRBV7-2,CASSLVAAGGANVLTF,TGTGCCAGCAGCTTAGTAGCAGCTGGAGGGGCCAACGTCCTGACTTTC
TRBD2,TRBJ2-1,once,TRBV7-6,CASSLAGAYNEQFF,TGTGCCAGCAGTTTAGCGGGAGCCTACAATGAGCAGTTCTTC
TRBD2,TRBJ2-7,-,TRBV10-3,CAISRTSGSLYEQYF,TGTGCCATCAGTAGGACTAGCGGGAGTCTATACGAGCAGTACTTC
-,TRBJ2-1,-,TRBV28,CASSSPPGLHHNEQFF,TGTGCCAGCAGTTCACCTCCGGGCCTGCACCACAATGAGCAGTTCTTC
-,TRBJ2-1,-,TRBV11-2,CASSPGAHNEQFF,TGTGCCAGCAGCCCCGGGGCGCACAATGAGCAGTTCTTC
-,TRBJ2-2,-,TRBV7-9,CASSRRGIAETGELFF,TGTGCCAGCAGCCGCCGTGGGATAGCGGAAACCGGGGAGCTGTTTTTT
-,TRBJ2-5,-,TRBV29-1,CSVSGTARETQYF,TGCAGCGTCTCCGGGACGGCGAGGGAGACCCAGTACTTC
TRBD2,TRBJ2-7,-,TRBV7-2,CASSLILAGVSHEQYF,TGTGCCAGCAGCCTCATACTAGCGGGAGTTTCCCACGAGCAGTACTTC
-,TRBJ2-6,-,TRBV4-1,CASSQAPGTIVSGANVLTF,TGCGCCAGCAGCCAAGCCCCGGGGACAATCGTCTCTGGGGCCAACGTCCTGACTTTC
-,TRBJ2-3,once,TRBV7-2,CASSFWGTDTQYF,TGTGCCAGCAGCTTCTGGGGCACAGATACGCAGTATTTT
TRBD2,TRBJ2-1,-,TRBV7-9,CASSSRLAEYYNEQFF,TGTGCCAGCAGCTCCCGACTAGCGGAATACTACAATGAGCAGTTCTTC
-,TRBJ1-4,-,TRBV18,CASSPLTFSAGDEKLFF,TGTGCCAGCTCACCACTTACCTTTTCGGCAGGGGATGAAAAACTGTTTTTT